The 21 T cell receptor beta chains presented below share a single source sample, sequenced in a study of cytomegalovirus exposure and HLA in healthy donors. Primers for the PCR totalled 60 Vbeta and 13 Jbeta. Using immunoSEQ multiplex PCR, the repertoire was profiled, and TCRdb retains in-frame clones only, with some absent. The ten most abundant clones cover 1.5% to 2% of a sample with 150,000 or so clones. The material sequenced was PBMCs. These receptors all stem from a woman aged 45-65 years in good health and CMV-seronegative.

The chain has TRBV6-1 and TRBJ1-4; D remains unclear. The CDR3 extends over 14 amino acids. Trimming took off 3 bases at V and 6 bases at J, with 11 bases between the two ends. Germline values: CDR1 MNHNS, CDR2 SASEGT. As DNA, the CDR3 is TGTGCCAGCAGTGACGGGTTTATAGATGAAAAACTGTTTTTT. Its protein is CASSDGFIDEKLFF.

The CDR3 protein is CASSLSGGTYNEQFF. The CDR3 DNA reads as TGTGCCAGTAGCCTTAGCGGGGGAACCTACAATGAGCAGTTCTTC. The chain links TRBV19 to TRBJ2-1; 9 nucleotides align to TRBD2. The germline V gene has CDR1 LNHDA and CDR2 SQIVND (reference sequence). The CDR3 runs to 15 residues. With 6 bases clipped from V and 2 bases from J, the junction kept 5 bases outside the gene matches.

The chain uses TRBV30 and TRBJ2-3; D is undetermined. Trimming stripped 3 bases from V and 1 base from J, with 8 bases between. Germline V gene sequence: CDR1 GTSNPN, CDR2 SVGIG (reference sequence). CDR3 size: 13 residues. CDR3 in DNA: TGTGCCTGGAGGAGTATACGCACAGATACGCAGTATTTT. This gives the protein CAWRSIRTDTQYF.

The J gene is TRBJ2-7, the V gene TRBV7-2, with D possibly being TRBD2 (6 bases). Trimming removed 5 bases from V and 2 bases from J, with 13 bases in between. Germline values: CDR1 SGHTA, CDR2 FQGNSA. This CDR3 has 14 residues. This chain's CDR3 is CASSKRAGPYEQYF. Here the CDR3 DNA reads TGTGCCAGCAGCAAGAGGGCGGGACCCTACGAGCAGTACTTC.

The rearrangement links TRBV28 to TRBJ2-5, with 10 bases aligning to TRBD2. The V and J ends lost 6 bases and 4 bases, in that order; junction bases with no gene match: 11. This CDR3 is 16 amino acids long. Germline CDR1 MDHEN, CDR2 SYDVKM. CDR3 bases: TGTGCCAGCAGAGGTCAAGCGGGGGGGAGAGGAGAGACCCAGTACTTC. It is translated as CASRGQAGGRGETQYF. Combining the CDR3 with reference TRBV28 and TRBJ2-5 gives the whole variable domain DVKVTQSSRYLVKRTGEKVFLECVQDMDHENMFWYRQDPGLGLRLIYFSYDVKMKEKGDIPEGYSVSREKKERFSLILESASTNQTSMYLCASRGQAGGRGETQYFGPGTRLLVL.

The J gene is TRBJ2-7, the V gene TRBV5-8; D uncertain. The V end lost 0 bases, the J end lost 2 bases, and 9 bases lay between the germline ends. Germline V lookup: CDR1 SGHTS, CDR2 YDEGEE. This CDR3 has 14 amino acids. The CDR3 DNA reads as TGTGCCAGCAGCTTGGGGAGACGGACCTACGAGCAGTACTTC. Its protein is CASSLGRRTYEQYF.

The chain employs TRBV4-1 and TRBJ2-7, with D maybe TRBD2 (6 bases). CDR1 and CDR2 (germline): MGHRA, YSYEKL. V was clipped by 0 bases and J by 0 bases, with 9 bases between them. This CDR3 contains 15 residues. CDR3 sequence reads: CASSQEGAGSYEQYF. In nucleotides, the CDR3 is TGCGCCAGCAGCCAAGAGGGAGCGGGCTCCTACGAGCAGTACTTC.

The V gene is TRBV30, the J gene TRBJ2-7, with a possible D match to TRBD2 (6 bases). The CDR3 is 16 residues long. V lost 2 bases, J lost 3 bases, and 20 bases lay in between. The germline V gene encodes CDR1 GTSNPN and CDR2 SVGIG (reference sequence). The CDR3 loop reads CAWSWVGGLKLYEQYF. The CDR3 nucleotides are TGTGCCTGGAGTTGGGTCGGAGGGCTGAAACTCTACGAGCAGTACTTC.

This chain connects TRBV19 to TRBJ2-3; TRBD2 matches at 9 bases. This CDR3 contains 20 residues. J was trimmed by 0 bases and V by 3 bases; bases with no gene match: 16. Germline values: CDR1 LNHDA, CDR2 SQIVND (reference sequence). The CDR3 is CASSIPTAGGSLRSTDTQYF. CDR3 bases: TGTGCCAGTAGTATTCCCACAGCGGGAGGTAGCCTTAGGAGCACAGATACGCAGTATTTT.

The rearrangement links TRBV18 to TRBJ2-5; 7 nucleotides agree with TRBD1. From germline, CDR1 is KGHSH and CDR2 LQKENI. With 3 bases clipped from V and 4 bases from J, the junction kept 14 bases outside the gene matches. There are 17 residues in the CDR3. This chain's CDR3 is CASSPFAGQVSGETQYF. The DNA of the CDR3 is TGTGCCAGCTCACCTTTCGCTGGACAGGTATCAGGAGAGACCCAGTACTTC.

The chain uses TRBV2 and TRBJ1-2; no definite D call. Germline values: CDR1 SNHLY, CDR2 FYNNEI. Trimming cost V 10 bases and J 2 bases, with 17 bases left between them. CDR3 length: 14 amino acids. CDR3 residues: CATAAVRENYGYTF. The CDR3 nucleotides read TGTGCCACTGCCGCGGTGAGGGAAAACTATGGCTACACCTTC.

The V gene is TRBV29-1, the J gene TRBJ2-1; a weak D match, TRBD1 (5 bases). Per the germline V gene, CDR1 is SQVTM and CDR2 is ANQGSEA. The CDR3 runs to 13 residues. V was cut by 4 bases and J by 1 base, with 8 bases left in between. The CDR3 DNA is TGCAGCGTTGGTGGGGCTTCCTACAATGAGCAGTTCTTC. Protein sequence: CSVGGASYNEQFF.

The genes are TRBV11-3 and TRBJ2-5; D is possibly TRBD2 (7 bases). This CDR3 contains 12 residues. Germline values: CDR1 SGHNT, CDR2 YENEEA. The CDR3 sequence: CAVEGGTEEQYF. The CDR3 bases are TGTGCAGTTGAGGGGGGGACTGAGGAGCAGTACTTC.

To note about this clone: This sample also contains other DNA sequences that code for the same CDR3. The gene calls are TRBV7-9 and TRBJ1-1; possible D gene TRBD1, 6 bases. The germline gives CDR1 SEHNR, CDR2 FQNEAQ (reference sequence). Trimming shortened V by 4 bases and J by 5 bases, and 11 bases separated the two germline ends. The length of the CDR3 is 13 residues. The CDR3 loop is CASSSTGNTEAFF. CDR3 nucleotide sequence: TGTGCCAGCAGCTCTACAGGGAATACTGAAGCTTTCTTT.

The chain is built from TRBV6-5 and TRBJ2-6, with D unresolved. Germline CDR1 and CDR2: MNHEY and SVGAGI. The CDR3 covers 16 residues. V shed 0 bases and J shed 0 bases, with 6 bases lying between them. The DNA for the CDR3 is TGTGCCAGCAGTTACTCTTCCGTCTCTGGGGCCAACGTCCTGACTTTC. It yields the protein CASSYSSVSGANVLTF.

The gene calls are TRBV9 and TRBJ2-2, with D maybe TRBD2 (7 bases). Looked up from germline, CDR1 is SGDLS and CDR2 is YYNGEE. The CDR3 sequence is 15 residues long. The ends were cut back, 4 bases at V and 4 bases at J, with 14 bases in the middle. The CDR3 DNA reads as TGTGCCAGCAGCAGGGAGGGGGGGCTCACCGGGGAGCTGTTTTTT. It is translated as CASSREGGLTGELFF. Supplemented by reference TRBV9 and TRBJ2-2, the full variable domain reads DSGVTQTPKHLITATGQRVTLRCSPRSGDLSVYWYQQSLDQGLQFLIQYYNGEERAKGNILERFSAQQFPDLHSELNLSSLELGDSALYFCASSREGGLTGELFFGEGSRLTVL.

The rearrangement joins TRBV5-4 to TRBJ2-7, with 11 bases aligning to TRBD1. CDR3 length: 14 amino acids. The V gene end was trimmed by 4 bases and the J gene end by 4 bases; junction bases not matched to a gene: 4. In germline, CDR1 is SGHNT, CDR2 YYREEE (reference sequence). The CDR3 sequence: CASSVGQGAYEQYF. The CDR3 nucleotides read TGTGCCAGCAGCGTCGGACAGGGGGCATACGAGCAGTACTTC.

The chain combines TRBV18 with TRBJ1-4; TRBD1 is a possible D gene (6 bases). CDR1 KGHSH and CDR2 LQKENI come from the germline V gene. The CDR3 covers 16 residues. V was cut by 5 bases and J by 0 bases, with 13 bases left in between. In DNA form, the CDR3 reads TGTGCCAGCTCAATCGGACAGACCACAACTAATGAAAAACTGTTTTTT. Amino acid sequence: CASSIGQTTTNEKLFF.

The rearrangement uses TRBV7-9 and TRBJ2-5; the D gene is possibly TRBD1 (6 bases). V was pared by 5 bases and J by 5 bases, with 15 bases between. CDR3 length: 14 residues. Looked up from germline, CDR1 is SEHNR and CDR2 is FQNEAQ (reference sequence). The CDR3 loop is CASSARTAGETQYF. In DNA form, the CDR3 reads TGTGCCAGCAGCGCTCGGACAGCAGGGGAGACCCAGTACTTC. Using reference TRBV7-9 and TRBJ2-5 for the parts outside the CDR3, the full variable domain is DTGVSQNPRHKITKRGQNVTFRCDPISEHNRLYWYRQTLGQGPEFLTYFQNEAQLEKSRLLSDRFSAERPKGSFSTLEIQRTEQGDSAMYLCASSARTAGETQYFGPGTRLLVL.

The chain has TRBV7-3 and TRBJ2-1; 9 bases match TRBD2. J gave up 6 bases and V 5 bases, and 11 bases lay outside the gene matches. Per the germline V gene, CDR1 is SGHTA and CDR2 is FQGTGA. This CDR3 has 16 amino acids. Here the CDR3 DNA reads TGTGCCAGCAGCCCGGGGACTAGCTCTGGGCCCAATGAGCAGTTCTTC. Amino acids: CASSPGTSSGPNEQFF.

The rearrangement joins TRBV9 to TRBJ2-1; D may be TRBD1 (6 bases). Germline CDR1 reads SGDLS; CDR2 reads YYNGEE. V was cut by 4 bases and J by 7 bases, with 15 bases left in between. This CDR3 has 14 amino acids. The CDR3: CASSYDRFWNEQFF. DNA for the CDR3: TGTGCCAGCAGCTACGACAGGTTTTGGAATGAGCAGTTCTTC.